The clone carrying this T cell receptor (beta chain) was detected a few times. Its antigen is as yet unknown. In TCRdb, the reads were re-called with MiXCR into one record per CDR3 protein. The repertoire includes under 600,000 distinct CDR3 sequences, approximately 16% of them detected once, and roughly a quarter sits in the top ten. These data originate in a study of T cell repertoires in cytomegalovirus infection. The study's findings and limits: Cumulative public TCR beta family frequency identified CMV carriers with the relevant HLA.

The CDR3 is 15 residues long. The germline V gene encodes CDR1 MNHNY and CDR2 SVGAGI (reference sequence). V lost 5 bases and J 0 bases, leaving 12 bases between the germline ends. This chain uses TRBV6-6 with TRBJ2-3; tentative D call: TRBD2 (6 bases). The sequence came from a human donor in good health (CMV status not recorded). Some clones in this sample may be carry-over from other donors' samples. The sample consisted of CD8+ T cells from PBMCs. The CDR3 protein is CASSRWGESTDTQYF. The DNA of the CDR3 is TGTGCCAGCAGTCGGTGGGGGGAAAGCACAGATACGCAGTATTTT.